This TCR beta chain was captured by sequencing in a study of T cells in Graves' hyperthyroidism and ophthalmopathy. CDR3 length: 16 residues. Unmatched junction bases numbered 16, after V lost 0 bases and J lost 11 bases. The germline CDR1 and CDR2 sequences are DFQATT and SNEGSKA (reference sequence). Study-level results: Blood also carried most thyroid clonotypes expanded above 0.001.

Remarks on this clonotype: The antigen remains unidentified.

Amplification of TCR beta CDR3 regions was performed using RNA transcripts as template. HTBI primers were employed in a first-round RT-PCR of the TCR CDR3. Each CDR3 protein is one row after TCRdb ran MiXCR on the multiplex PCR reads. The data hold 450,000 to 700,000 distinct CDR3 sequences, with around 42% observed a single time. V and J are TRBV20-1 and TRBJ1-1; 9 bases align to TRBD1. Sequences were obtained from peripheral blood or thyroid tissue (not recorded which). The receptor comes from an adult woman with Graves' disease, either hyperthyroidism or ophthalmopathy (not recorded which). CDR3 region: CSARDQEGTGYLGAFF. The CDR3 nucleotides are TGCAGTGCTAGAGATCAAGAGGGGACAGGGTATTTGGGGGCTTTCTTT.